Each of the 28 T cell receptor beta chains below was sequenced from the same sample in a study of control samples from healthy donors and cancer patients. Clones were sequenced by immunoSEQ multiplex PCR, and TCRdb holds only the in-frame ones, with some missing. Of some 130,000 clones in the sample, approximately 92% were seen once. The sequenced material came from blood. The receptor set was obtained from a woman between 50 and 59 years old in good health.

The chain is built from TRBV5-4 and TRBJ1-2; D uncertain. Germline assignment: CDR1 SGHNT and CDR2 YYREEE (reference sequence). This CDR3 is built from 12 residues. V lost 4 bases and J lost 8, with 12 bases in between. The CDR3 spells CASSADLGGYTF. Here the CDR3 DNA reads TGTGCCAGCAGCGCGGACTTGGGGGGCTACACCTTC. The full variable domain, with the rest looked up from reference TRBV5-4 and TRBJ1-2, is ETGVTQSPTHLIKTRGQQVTLRCSSQSGHNTVSWYQQALGQGPQFIFQYYREEENGRGNFPPRFSGLQFPNYSSELNVNALELDDSALYLCASSADLGGYTFGSGTRLTVV.

The genes are TRBV3-1 (or the pseudogene TRBV3-2) and TRBJ2-1; no firm D call. The ends were cut back, 0 bases at V and 6 bases at J, with 12 bases in the middle. This CDR3 is 15 amino acids long. The germline gives CDR1 LGHDT, CDR2 YNNKEL (reference sequence). Here the CDR3 reads CASSQDWGRFNEQFF. The DNA of the CDR3 is TGTGCCAGCAGCCAAGATTGGGGTAGATTCAATGAGCAGTTCTTC.

As DNA, the CDR3 is TGTGCCAGCACCTTGGACCCGGGGGCGAAGACTGAAGCTTTCTTT. This translates into CASTLDPGAKTEAFF. The chain carries TRBV28 and TRBJ1-1; a possible D gene is TRBD1 (6 bases). This CDR3 region has 15 residues. V was cut by 7 bases and J by 5 bases, with 20 bases left in between. Germline V gene lookup returns CDR1 MDHEN and CDR2 SYDVKM.

This clone was found a few times. The V call is TRBV5-1, the J call TRBJ1-2; 7 positions match TRBD1. This CDR3 region has 16 residues. Germline V gene data show CDR1 as SGHRS and CDR2 as YFSETQ. V lost 3 bases, J lost 0 bases, and 8 bases stayed unmatched. The DNA of the CDR3 is TGCGCCAGCAGCTCCGGTGACAGGGAACCTAACTATGGCTACACCTTC. It codes for CASSSGDREPNYGYTF.

V usage is TRBV9 and J usage is TRBJ2-5; 10 bases map to TRBD2. Germline loops: CDR1 SGDLS, CDR2 YYNGEE. V dropped 4 bases and J dropped 1; count of bases not matched to a gene: 7. This CDR3 has 16 residues. In DNA form, the CDR3 reads TGTGCCAGCAGCTTGACCGGGACTAGCGCCCAAGAGACCCAGTACTTC. This translates into CASSLTGTSAQETQYF.

The chain joins TRBV14 to TRBJ2-7; D might be TRBD2 (5 bases). V lost 5 bases, J lost 2 bases, and 16 bases lay in between. Germline lookup yields CDR1 SGHDN and CDR2 FVKESK. The CDR3 is made up of 15 amino acids. The CDR3 DNA follows: TGTGCCAGCAGCAGCAGCGGAAGGGCAACCTACGAGCAGTACTTC. This sequence encodes CASSSSGRATYEQYF.

The chain carries TRBV7-6 and TRBJ2-1; 8 bases match TRBD2. J lost 6 bases, V lost 3 bases, and 4 bases had no gene match. The CDR3 runs 14 residues. Germline CDR1 and CDR2: SGHVS and FNYEAQ. The CDR3 region has the DNA TGTGCCAGCAGCTTTGAGCGGGGGAGCAATGAGCAGTTCTTC. It yields the protein CASSFERGSNEQFF.

The chain uses TRBV5-1 and TRBJ1-1; 9 bases are a match to TRBD1. Germline V gene lookup returns CDR1 SGHRS and CDR2 YFSETQ. With V trimmed by 4 bases and J by 4 bases, 5 bases remained unmatched. This CDR3 contains 14 residues. This CDR3 is CASSRTGESTEAFF. The CDR3 nucleotides are TGCGCCAGCAGCCGGACAGGGGAGAGCACTGAAGCTTTCTTT.

This clone was recorded a few times. J is TRBJ1-2 and V is TRBV28; no clear D. CDR1 is MDHEN and CDR2 is SYDVKM in the germline V gene. The CDR3 extends over 13 amino acids. Deletions cut 5 bases from V and 4 bases from J, with 11 bases between. CDR3: CASSQELIYGYTF. CDR3 bases: TGTGCCAGCAGTCAGGAACTAATCTATGGCTACACCTTC.

The CDR3 nucleotides read TGTGCCAGCAGATATACAGGGGATTACTATGGCTACACCTTC. As protein: CASRYTGDYYGYTF. V is TRBV6-5 and J is TRBJ1-2; the match to TRBD1 covers 7 bases. Germline values: CDR1 MNHEY, CDR2 SVGAGI. V lost 6 bases to trimming and J lost 3 bases; unmatched junction nucleotides: 7. CDR3 length: 14 amino acids.

The V and J genes are TRBV10-3 and TRBJ1-6; 8 bases align to TRBD1. From germline, CDR1 is ENHRY and CDR2 SYGVKD. There are 16 residues in the CDR3. J gave up 8 bases and V 0 bases, and 6 bases lay outside the gene matches. As DNA, the CDR3 is TGTGCCATCAGTGAGTCCCCCAGGGGGCAGGATTCACCCCTCCACTTT. Protein sequence: CAISESPRGQDSPLHF.

This rearrangement joins TRBV27 to TRBJ2-7; 11 bases align to TRBD2. Per the germline V gene, CDR1 is MNHEY and CDR2 is SMNVEV (reference sequence). The CDR3 sequence is 15 residues long. Trimming cost V 6 bases and J 3 bases; bases outside gene matches: 7. CDR3 nucleotide sequence: TGTGCCAGCAGACCTCGACTAGCGGGGCACTACGAGCAGTACTTC. As protein: CASRPRLAGHYEQYF.

The rearrangement links TRBV9 to TRBJ2-2; D possibly corresponds to TRBD1 (6 bases). The CDR3 length is 17 residues. Per germline, CDR1 SGDLS and CDR2 YYNGEE. V lost 4 bases and J 1 base, leaving 17 bases between the germline ends. The CDR3 DNA follows: TGTGCCAGCAGCCCCTTTGGTGGGACATTGAACACCGGGGAGCTGTTTTTT. This encodes CASSPFGGTLNTGELFF.

The rearrangement links TRBV3-1 (or the pseudogene TRBV3-2) to TRBJ1-1; D is unclear. The CDR3 length is 14 residues. CDR1 is LGHDT and CDR2 is YNNKEL in the germline V gene (reference sequence). Trimming removed 6 bases at V and 0 bases at J, with 11 bases between. CDR3 DNA sequence: TGTGCCAGCAGTCCCGGAAGAATGAACACTGAAGCTTTCTTT. Its protein product is CASSPGRMNTEAFF.

The chain uses TRBV11-3 and TRBJ2-1; 9 bases line up with TRBD1. After removal of 5 bases from V and 5 bases from J, the junction contained 7 bases not matched to a gene. This CDR3 is built from 15 residues. CDR1 and CDR2 from the germline V gene are SGHNT and YENEEA. CDR3 amino acids: CASSHRDRADNEQFF. CDR3 nucleotide sequence: TGTGCCAGCAGCCACCGGGACAGGGCCGACAATGAGCAGTTCTTC.

The V gene is TRBV11-3, the J gene TRBJ2-1; 12 bases line up with TRBD2. V was pared by 0 bases and J by 7 bases, with 4 bases of the junction left unmatched. Germline lookup yields CDR1 SGHNT and CDR2 YENEEA. The CDR3 contains 16 residues. The CDR3 bases are TGTGCCAGCAGCTTAGAGCTAGCGGGGGGGCCTAATGAGCAGTTCTTC. This gives the protein CASSLELAGGPNEQFF.

This chain links TRBV5-8 with TRBJ2-2; D might be TRBD2 (6 bases). With 2 bases removed from V and 0 bases from J, the gap between germline ends came to 8 bases. This CDR3 contains 15 residues. Germline CDR1 is SGHTS and CDR2 is YDEGEE. The CDR3: CASSFLATNTGELFF. As DNA, the CDR3 is TGTGCCAGCAGCTTCCTAGCGACGAACACCGGGGAGCTGTTTTTT.

This clone appeared a single time. CDR3 DNA: TGTGCCAGCAGCTCCGGACAGGGCAGTAGCAATCAGCCCCAGCATTTT. This translates into CASSSGQGSSNQPQHF. The gene calls are TRBV7-9 and TRBJ1-5; 8 bases agree with TRBD1. Germline CDR1 SEHNR, CDR2 FQNEAQ (reference sequence). The length of the CDR3 is 16 residues. V trimming: 4 bases; J trimming: 0 bases; junction bases outside the gene matches: 5.

V and J are TRBV3-1 (or the pseudogene TRBV3-2) and TRBJ1-1; perhaps TRBD1 as D (6 bases). Per germline, CDR1 LGHDT and CDR2 YNNKEL (reference sequence). The CDR3 runs 16 residues. V shed 4 bases and J shed 1 base, with 16 bases lying between them. CDR3 sequence: CASSPTLGGANTEAFF. The CDR3 DNA reads TGTGCCAGCAGCCCAACTTTAGGGGGAGCGAACACTGAAGCTTTCTTT.

The chain couples TRBV6-5 to TRBJ2-3; 8 bases fit TRBD2. V shed 9 bases and J 0 bases; nucleotides not matched to a gene: 2. The V gene's germline CDR1 is MNHEY and CDR2 SVGAGI. The CDR3 is made up of 13 amino acids. This CDR3 reads CASLAGSTDTQYF. For the CDR3, the DNA is TGTGCCAGTTTAGCGGGGAGCACAGATACGCAGTATTTT.

The genes are TRBV29-1 and TRBJ2-7, with 8 bases fitting TRBD2. Germline CDR1 and CDR2: SQVTM and ANQGSEA. Trimming cost V 4 bases and J 7 bases; bases outside gene matches: 9. The CDR3 length is 13 residues. In DNA, the CDR3 is TGCAGCGTTGCCGGGGGCCCGGGGGGGGAGCAGTACTTC. Protein sequence: CSVAGGPGGEQYF.

V is TRBV6-5 and J is TRBJ2-5; tentatively, D is TRBD2 (6 bases). The germline V gene encodes CDR1 MNHEY and CDR2 SVGAGI. The CDR3 is made up of 14 amino acids. V was cut by 6 bases and J by 5 bases, with 16 bases left in between. CDR3 coding DNA: TGTGCCAGCAGAATCGGGGGTACGAGGGAGACCCAGTACTTC. Translating gives CASRIGGTRETQYF.

CDR3 DNA: TGTGCCAGCAGCCCCGGGCGGGGGCCAGACATTCAGTACTTC. Its protein product is CASSPGRGPDIQYF. This chain joins TRBV11-2 and TRBJ2-4; maybe TRBD2 (7 bases). The CDR3 is 14 residues long. In germline, CDR1 is SGHAT, CDR2 FQNNGV. V shed 5 bases and J shed 8 bases, with 16 bases lying between them.

The chain couples TRBV19 to TRBJ1-1; D is possibly TRBD1 (6 bases). This CDR3 is built from 14 residues. V was cut by 5 bases and J by 5 bases, with 15 bases left in between. Per germline, CDR1 LNHDA and CDR2 SQIVND (reference sequence). CDR3 in DNA: TGTGCCAGTAGTTTACAGGGAGGTAGGACTGAAGCTTTCTTT. Translated, it gives CASSLQGGRTEAFF.

V usage is TRBV14 and J usage is TRBJ1-6; D is unresolved. The CDR3 spans 14 residues. Trimming removed 4 bases from V and 5 bases from J, with 9 bases in between. Germline V CDR1 and CDR2: SGHDN, FVKESK. The CDR3: CASSRTANNSPLHF. In nucleotides, the CDR3 is TGTGCCAGCAGCCGAACCGCAAATAATTCACCCCTCCACTTT.

The chain links TRBV28 to TRBJ2-7, with D possibly being TRBD1 or TRBD2 (6 bases each). V was cut by 6 bases and J by 3 bases, with 15 bases left in between. This CDR3 is built from 14 residues. Looked up from germline, CDR1 is MDHEN and CDR2 is SYDVKM. The CDR3 is CASSYREVNYEQYF. The CDR3 nucleotides read TGTGCCAGCAGCTACAGGGAGGTGAACTACGAGCAGTACTTC.

This clone was counted a few times. The V gene is TRBV29-1, the J gene TRBJ1-5, with 9 bases matching TRBD1. Germline loops: CDR1 SQVTM, CDR2 ANQGSEA. J lost 4 bases, V lost 5 bases, and 3 bases had no gene match. The CDR3 runs to 13 residues. The CDR3 loop is CSVSDRGNQPQHF. In DNA form, the CDR3 reads TGCAGCGTTTCGGACAGGGGAAATCAGCCCCAGCATTTT.

The rearrangement uses TRBV3-1 (or the pseudogene TRBV3-2) and TRBJ2-1; D uncertain. From germline, CDR1 is LGHDT and CDR2 YNNKEL (reference sequence). The CDR3 has 12 residues. Trimming took off 4 bases at V and 10 bases at J, with 11 bases between the two ends. CDR3 amino acids: CASSPGRSEQFF. The DNA of the CDR3 is TGTGCCAGCAGCCCCGGTCGGTCGGAGCAGTTCTTC.